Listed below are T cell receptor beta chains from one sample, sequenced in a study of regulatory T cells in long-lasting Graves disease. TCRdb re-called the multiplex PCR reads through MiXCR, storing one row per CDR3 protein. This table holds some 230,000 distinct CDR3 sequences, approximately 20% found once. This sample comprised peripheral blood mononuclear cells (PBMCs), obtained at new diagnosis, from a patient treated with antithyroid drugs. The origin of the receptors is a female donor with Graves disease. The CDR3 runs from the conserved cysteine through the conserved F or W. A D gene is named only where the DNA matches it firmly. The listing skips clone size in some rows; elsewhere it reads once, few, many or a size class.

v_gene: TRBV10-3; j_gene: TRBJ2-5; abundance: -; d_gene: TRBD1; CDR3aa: CAIKEGQGKETQYF; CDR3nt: TGTGCCATCAAAGAGGGACAGGGAAAAGAGACCCAGTACTTC
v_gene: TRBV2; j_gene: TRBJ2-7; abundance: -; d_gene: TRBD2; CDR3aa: CASWPTSGRAGYEQYF; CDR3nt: TGTGCCAGCTGGCCGACTAGCGGGAGGGCCGGGTACGAGCAGTACTTC
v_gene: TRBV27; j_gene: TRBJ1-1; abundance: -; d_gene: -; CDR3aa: CTSSLERLRTEAFF; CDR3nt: TGTACCAGCAGTTTAGAGCGCTTGAGAACTGAAGCTTTCTTT
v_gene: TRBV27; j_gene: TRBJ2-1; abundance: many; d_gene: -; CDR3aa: CASSDTTGVPGFNEQFF; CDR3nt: TGTGCCAGCAGTGATACGACAGGCGTACCAGGATTCAATGAGCAGTTCTTC
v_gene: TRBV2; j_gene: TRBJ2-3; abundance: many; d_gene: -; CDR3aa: CASREGQSTDTQYF; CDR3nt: TGTGCCAGCAGGGAGGGACAGAGCACAGATACGCAGTATTTT
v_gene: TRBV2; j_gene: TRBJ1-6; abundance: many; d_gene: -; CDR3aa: CASSGGGADNSPLHF; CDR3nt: TGTGCCAGCAGTGGAGGAGGGGCCGATAATTCACCCCTCCACTTT
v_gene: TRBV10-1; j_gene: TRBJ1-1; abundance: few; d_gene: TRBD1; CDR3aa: CASSESGTGGNTEAFF; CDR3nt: TGCGCCAGCAGTGAATCCGGGACAGGGGGTAACACTGAAGCTTTCTTT
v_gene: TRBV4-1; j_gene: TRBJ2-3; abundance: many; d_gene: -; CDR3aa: CASSQDRNTDTQYF; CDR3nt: TGCGCCAGCAGCCAAGACAGGAACACAGATACGCAGTATTTT
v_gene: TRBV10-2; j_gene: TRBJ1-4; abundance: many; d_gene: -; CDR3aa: CASSEFGSGEKLFF; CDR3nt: TGCGCCAGCAGTGAATTTGGGAGCGGTGAAAAACTGTTTTTT
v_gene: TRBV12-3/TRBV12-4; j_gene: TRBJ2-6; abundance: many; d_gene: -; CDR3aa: CASSYGSGANVLTF; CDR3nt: TGTGCCAGCAGTTACGGTTCCGGGGCCAACGTCCTGACTTTC
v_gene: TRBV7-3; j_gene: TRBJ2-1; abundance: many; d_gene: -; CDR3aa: CASSLSSGPYNEQFF; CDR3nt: TGTGCCAGCAGCTTAAGTAGCGGACCCTACAATGAGCAGTTCTTC
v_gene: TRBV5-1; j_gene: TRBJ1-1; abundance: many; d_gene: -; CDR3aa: CASSLVAAMNTEAFF; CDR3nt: TGCGCCAGCAGCTTGGTGGCAGCCATGAACACTGAAGCTTTCTTT
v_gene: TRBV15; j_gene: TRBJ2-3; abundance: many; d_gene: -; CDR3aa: CATSRGTRTDTQYF; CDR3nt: TGTGCCACCAGTCGGGGAACTCGCACAGATACGCAGTATTTT
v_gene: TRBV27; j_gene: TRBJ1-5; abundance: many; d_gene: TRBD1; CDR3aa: CASSPDPTGGSASNQPQHF; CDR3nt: TGTGCCAGCAGTCCCGACCCCACAGGGGGTTCAGCGAGCAATCAGCCCCAGCATTTT
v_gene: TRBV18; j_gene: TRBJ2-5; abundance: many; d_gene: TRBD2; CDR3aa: CASSRTSDQETQYF; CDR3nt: TGTGCCAGCTCCCGCACTAGCGACCAAGAGACCCAGTACTTC
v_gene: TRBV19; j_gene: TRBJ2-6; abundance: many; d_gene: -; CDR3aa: CASSTDGPRPTGANVLTF; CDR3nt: TGTGCCAGTAGTACTGATGGTCCCCGGCCCACTGGGGCCAACGTCCTGACTTTC
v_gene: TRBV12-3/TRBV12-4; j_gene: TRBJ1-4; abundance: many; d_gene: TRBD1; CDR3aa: CASSKQGAGEKLFF; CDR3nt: TGTGCCAGCAGCAAACAGGGGGCGGGAGAAAAACTGTTTTTT
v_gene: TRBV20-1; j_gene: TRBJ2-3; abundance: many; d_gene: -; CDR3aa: CSARDDNTDTQYF; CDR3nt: TGCAGTGCTAGAGATGATAACACAGATACGCAGTATTTT
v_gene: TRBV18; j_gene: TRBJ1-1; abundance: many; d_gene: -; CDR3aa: CASSPRGENTEAFF; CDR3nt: TGTGCCAGCTCACCACGGGGCGAGAACACTGAAGCTTTCTTT
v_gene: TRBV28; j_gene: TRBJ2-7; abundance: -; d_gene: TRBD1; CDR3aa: CASSLSYGTGGLRTFWQYF; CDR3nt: TGTGCCAGCAGTTTATCCTACGGGACAGGGGGCTTACGGACCTTTTGGCAGTACTTC
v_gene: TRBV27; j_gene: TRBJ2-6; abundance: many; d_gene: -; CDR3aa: CASRALAAGYSGANVLTF; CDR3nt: TGTGCCAGCAGAGCCTTGGCGGCAGGGTACTCCGGGGCCAACGTCCTGACTTTC
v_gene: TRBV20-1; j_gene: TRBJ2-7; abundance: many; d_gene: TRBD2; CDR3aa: CSARVGTRAYEQYF; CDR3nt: TGCAGTGCTAGAGTCGGGACTAGGGCCTACGAGCAGTACTTC
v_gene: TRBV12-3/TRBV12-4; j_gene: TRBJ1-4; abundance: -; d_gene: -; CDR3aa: CASGGEGEKLFF; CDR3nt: TGTGCCAGCGGGGGGGAAGGTGAAAAACTGTTTTTT
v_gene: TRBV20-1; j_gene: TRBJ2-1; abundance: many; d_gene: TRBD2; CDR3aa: CSASALWEGGGEQFF; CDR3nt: TGCAGTGCTAGCGCCCTATGGGAGGGCGGCGGTGAGCAGTTCTTC
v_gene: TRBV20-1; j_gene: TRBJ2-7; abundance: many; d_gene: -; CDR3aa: CSARDIRGGEQYF; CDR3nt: TGCAGTGCTAGAGATATCAGGGGAGGCGAGCAGTACTTC
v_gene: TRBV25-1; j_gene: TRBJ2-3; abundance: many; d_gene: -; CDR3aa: CASSDPGSQDTQYF; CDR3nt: TGTGCCAGCAGTGACCCGGGCTCCCAAGATACGCAGTATTTT
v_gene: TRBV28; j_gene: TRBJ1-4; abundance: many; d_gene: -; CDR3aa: CASSSWTEAATNEKLFF; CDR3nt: TGTGCCAGCAGTTCATGGACAGAGGCGGCAACTAATGAAAAACTGTTTTTT
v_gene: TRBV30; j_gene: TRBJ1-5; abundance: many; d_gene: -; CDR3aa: CAWSRGGGQPQHF; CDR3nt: TGTGCCTGGAGTAGGGGAGGGGGTCAGCCCCAGCATTTT
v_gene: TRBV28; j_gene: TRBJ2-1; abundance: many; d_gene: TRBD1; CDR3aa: CASSGPGTGAYNEQFF; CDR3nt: TGTGCCAGCAGTGGACCGGGGACAGGGGCCTACAATGAGCAGTTCTTC